The rows below give T cell receptor beta chains drawn from one sample of a study of cytomegalovirus exposure and HLA in healthy donors. The table came from immunoSEQ multiplex PCR; TCRdb's copy has only in-frame clones and leaves some out. This table has 99,000 or so clones, approximately 16% appearing once. Source material: PBMCs. The receptors come from a female donor in good health and CMV-seronegative. Both conserved end residues are part of each CDR3. D genes are given only for firm matches. Where a row states a size, it is once, few, many or the class of an expanded clone; other rows omit it.

clone_size j_call d_call v_call cdr3_aa cdr3_nt
few TRBJ2-5 NA TRBV5-6 CASSLVSLGRSGETQYF TGTGCCAGCAGCTTGGTTTCCTTGGGGAGGTCGGGGGAGACCCAGTACTTC
NA TRBJ1-1 TRBD1 TRBV29-1 CSVVGQAVEAFF TGCAGCGTTGTTGGACAGGCGGTTGAAGCTTTCTTT
NA TRBJ2-7 TRBD1 TRBV7-8 CASSTRNLDRVYEQYF TGTGCCAGCAGCACCCGGAACCTGGACAGGGTCTACGAGCAGTACTTC
NA TRBJ2-7 TRBD1 TRBV28 CASSLLGQGFEQYF TGTGCCAGCAGTTTATTGGGACAGGGTTTCGAGCAGTACTTC
NA TRBJ1-1 NA TRBV4-3 CASSQITGLEAFF TGCGCCAGCAGCCAAATCACAGGCCTTGAAGCTTTCTTT
few TRBJ1-2 NA TRBV30 CAWSVGNQGYGYTF TGTGCCTGGAGTGTCGGTAACCAGGGCTATGGCTACACCTTC
few TRBJ2-7 NA TRBV5-4 CASSLKGRFEQYF TGTGCCAGCAGCTTAAAGGGGCGATTCGAGCAGTACTTC
few TRBJ1-5 NA TRBV28 CASSSDISNNQPQHF TGTGCCAGCAGCTCTGACATTTCCAACAATCAGCCCCAGCATTTT
NA TRBJ1-6 NA TRBV5-8 CASSLRGLNSPLHF TGTGCCAGCAGCTTGAGGGGGTTGAATTCACCCCTCCACTTT
NA TRBJ1-5 TRBD1 TRBV7-9 CASSFTGTGFPADQPQHF TGTGCCAGCAGCTTCACCGGGACAGGGTTCCCGGCCGATCAGCCCCAGCATTTT
NA TRBJ2-7 TRBD2 TRBV28 CASSKAGIAYEQYF TGTGCCAGCAGTAAAGCGGGAATTGCCTACGAGCAGTACTTC
NA TRBJ2-3 TRBD1 TRBV7-9 CASSSTGVGDTQYF TGTGCCAGCAGCTCGACAGGGGTAGGGGATACGCAGTATTTT
NA TRBJ2-5 TRBD1 TRBV15 CATSRGGTGQETQYF TGTGCCACCAGCAGAGGCGGGACAGGGCAAGAGACCCAGTACTTC
NA TRBJ2-1 NA TRBV5-8 CASSLEASYEQFF TGTGCCAGCAGCTTGGAAGCTAGTTATGAGCAGTTCTTC
NA TRBJ2-5 TRBD2 TRBV4-3 CASSQDGRAHHQETQYF TGCGCCAGCAGCCAAGATGGGAGGGCCCACCACCAAGAGACCCAGTACTTC
few TRBJ2-2 TRBD1 TRBV6-6 CASSYGGQGATGELFF TGTGCCAGCAGTTACGGGGGGCAGGGGGCCACCGGGGAGCTGTTTTTT
few TRBJ1-1 TRBD1 TRBV9 CASSVVYVADSQGAVNTEAFF TGTGCCAGCAGCGTAGTTTACGTCGCGGACTCACAGGGGGCAGTGAACACTGAAGCTTTCTTT
NA TRBJ2-3 NA TRBV29-1 CSGTASDTQYF TGCAGCGGGACAGCTTCAGATACGCAGTATTTT
few TRBJ2-7 NA TRBV5-1 CASSLAVETGAYEQYF TGCGCCAGCAGCTTGGCGGTGGAGACAGGAGCCTACGAGCAGTACTTC
NA TRBJ1-1 TRBD1 TRBV5-1 CASSSTGSMNTEAFF TGCGCCAGCAGCTCGACAGGGTCAATGAACACTGAAGCTTTCTTT
NA TRBJ2-3 NA TRBV5-6 CASSFFNRVGTDTQYF TGTGCCAGCAGCTTCTTCAACAGGGTGGGGACAGATACGCAGTATTTT
few TRBJ2-3 NA TRBV7-9 CASSLPLTDTQYF TGTGCCAGCAGCTTGCCACTGACAGATACGCAGTATTTT
NA TRBJ2-5 TRBD1 TRBV29-1 CSVATPGQPQETQYF TGCAGCGTTGCTACGCCGGGACAGCCCCAAGAGACCCAGTACTTC
few TRBJ1-2 NA TRBV2 CASSDHGAGYTF TGTGCCAGCAGTGATCATGGGGCTGGCTACACCTTC